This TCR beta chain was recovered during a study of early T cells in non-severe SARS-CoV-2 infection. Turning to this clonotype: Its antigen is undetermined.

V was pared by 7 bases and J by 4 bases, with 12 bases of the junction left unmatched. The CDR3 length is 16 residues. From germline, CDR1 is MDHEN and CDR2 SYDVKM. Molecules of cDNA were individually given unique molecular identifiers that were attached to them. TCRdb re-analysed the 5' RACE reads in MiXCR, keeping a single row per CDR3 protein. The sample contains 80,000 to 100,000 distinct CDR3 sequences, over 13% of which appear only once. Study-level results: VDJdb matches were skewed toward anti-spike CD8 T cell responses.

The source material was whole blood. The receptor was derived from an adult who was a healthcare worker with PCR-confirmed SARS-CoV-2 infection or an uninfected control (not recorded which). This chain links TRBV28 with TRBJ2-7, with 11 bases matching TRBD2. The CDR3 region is CASTALPSGRIYEQYF. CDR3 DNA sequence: TGTGCCAGCACCGCGCTGCCTAGCGGGAGGATTTACGAGCAGTACTTC. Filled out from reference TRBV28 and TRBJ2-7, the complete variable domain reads DVKVTQSSRYLVKRTGEKVFLECVQDMDHENMFWYRQDPGLGLRLIYFSYDVKMKEKGDIPEGYSVSREKKERFSLILESASTNQTSMYLCASTALPSGRIYEQYFGPGTRLTVT.